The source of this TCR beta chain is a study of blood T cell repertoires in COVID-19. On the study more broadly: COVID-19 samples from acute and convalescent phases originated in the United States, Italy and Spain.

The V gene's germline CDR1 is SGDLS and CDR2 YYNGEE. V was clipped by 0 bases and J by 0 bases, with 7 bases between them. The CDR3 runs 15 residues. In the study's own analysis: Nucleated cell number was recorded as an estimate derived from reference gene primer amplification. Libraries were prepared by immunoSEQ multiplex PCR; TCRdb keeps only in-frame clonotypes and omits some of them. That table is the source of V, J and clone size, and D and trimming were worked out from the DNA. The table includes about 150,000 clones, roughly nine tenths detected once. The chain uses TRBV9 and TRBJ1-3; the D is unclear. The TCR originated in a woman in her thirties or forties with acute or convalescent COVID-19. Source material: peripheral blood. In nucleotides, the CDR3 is TGTGCCAGCAGCGTAGCACAGAACTCTGGAAACACCATATATTTT. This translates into CASSVAQNSGNTIYF.